The present T cell receptor (beta chain) was sequenced within a study of a mutant IDH1 vaccine in newly diagnosed glioma. Study at large: Vaccines were first given 4-6 weeks after radiotherapy alone, or with temozolomide cycles. Study results and caveats: Apparently unrelated to pseudoprogression were changes in the top peripheral T cell clonotypes.

The CDR3 runs to 16 residues. Deletions cut 3 bases from V and 0 bases from J, with 12 bases between. Germline V gene sequence: CDR1 SNHLY, CDR2 FYNNEI. This clone has only one observation. The antigen remains unidentified. Some clones are missing from TCRdb's copy, which holds only in-frame ones; the method was immunoSEQ multiplex PCR. Counted here are about 56,000 clones, approximately 75% occurring once; the ten biggest clones make up roughly 5.3%. Time point denoted: week 47, end of study. Topical imiquimod was applied with each vaccine dose, which held 300 ug of mutant IDH1 20-mer peptide. Patients underwent eight vaccinations, which took place in weeks 1, 3, 5, 7, 11, 15, 19 and 23.

The source of this sequence is a man between 50 and 59 years old with glioma. The material was PBMCs, obtained from a glioma patient whose treatment included an IDH1 peptide vaccine. The genes are TRBV2 and TRBJ1-5; a weak D match, TRBD1 (6 bases). CDR3 sequence (DNA): TGTGCCAGCAGTGACTACAGGGTCTCTAGCAATCAGCCCCAGCATTTT. Protein product: CASSDYRVSSNQPQHF.